Following are 18 T cell receptor beta chains from one sample sequenced in a study of shared clonotypes between healthy human individuals. Clones were sequenced by immunoSEQ multiplex PCR, and TCRdb holds only the in-frame ones, with some missing. This sample carries more than 2,000,000 clones, 90% to 95% of them seen once, and the ten largest clones take 0.39%. The sample was naive CD4+ T cells from PBMCs. Sample subset: CD45RA+ positively selected. These receptors were taken from a young man in good health. Some clones in this sample may be carry-over from other donors' samples.

The chain couples TRBV7-9 to TRBJ2-3; 11 bases map to TRBD2. The CDR3 runs 15 residues. The germline V gene has CDR1 SEHNR and CDR2 FQNEAQ (reference sequence). The CDR3 DNA sequence: TGTGCGACCCCCGGGACTAGCGGAAGCACAGATACGCAGTATTTT. Protein: CATPGTSGSTDTQYF.

The J gene is TRBJ2-3, the V gene TRBV28; 10 bases agree with TRBD2. J lost 0 bases, V lost 8 bases, and 5 bases had no gene match. Germline V gene sequence: CDR1 MDHEN, CDR2 SYDVKM. This CDR3 contains 15 residues. CDR3 residues: CASSGLAFSTDTQYF. DNA for the CDR3: TGTGCCAGCTCGGGACTAGCGTTTAGCACAGATACGCAGTATTTT.

The rearrangement uses TRBV30 and TRBJ1-5; maybe TRBD1 (5 bases). This CDR3 region has 14 residues. Germline-derived CDR1 and CDR2 are GTSNPN and SVGIG (reference sequence). V was clipped by 4 bases and J by 4 bases, with 14 bases between them. CDR3 coding DNA: TGTGCCTGGAACGAAGGGGCACCAAATCAGCCCCAGCATTTT. This codes for CAWNEGAPNQPQHF. Full variable domain (missing parts from reference TRBV30 and TRBJ1-5): SQTIHQWPATLVQPVGSPLSLECTVEGTSNPNLYWYRQAAGRGLQLLFYSVGIGQISSEVPQNLSASRPQDRQFILSSKKLLLSDSGFYLCAWNEGAPNQPQHFGDGTRLSIL.

V and J are TRBV15 and TRBJ2-7; 12 positions agree with TRBD2. Unmatched junction bases numbered 2, after V lost 2 bases and J lost 0 bases. Germline V gives CDR1 LNHNV, CDR2 YYDKDF (reference sequence). This CDR3 has 16 residues. CDR3 in amino acids: CATSRRTSGVSYEQYF. Written as DNA, the CDR3 is TGTGCCACCAGCAGAAGGACTAGCGGGGTCTCCTACGAGCAGTACTTC.

The chain recombines TRBV10-3 with TRBJ2-2; D may correspond to TRBD1 or TRBD2 (5 bases each). Trimming left V 6 bases short and J 4 bases short, with 18 bases between. CDR1 ENHRY and CDR2 SYGVKD come from the germline V gene. The length of the CDR3 is 16 residues. The CDR3 here is CAIRGPSGTTTGELFF. CDR3 bases: TGTGCCATCAGGGGTCCCTCTGGGACCACCACCGGGGAGCTGTTTTTT.

The chain links TRBV15 to TRBJ1-4, with 7 nucleotides matching TRBD1. J lost 8 bases, V lost 1 base, and 7 bases had no gene match. This CDR3 is 15 amino acids long. The V gene's germline CDR1 is LNHNV and CDR2 YYDKDF (reference sequence). The CDR3 DNA reads TGTGCCACCAGCAGAGGGGGACAGCTAGTGGAAAAACTGTTTTTT. It translates to CATSRGGQLVEKLFF.

This clone occurred once. This chain joins TRBV6-5 and TRBJ1-2; 8 nucleotides align to TRBD1. Germline CDR1 and CDR2: MNHEY and SVGAGI. With V trimmed by 6 bases and J by 4 bases, 7 bases remained unmatched. This CDR3 region has 14 residues. For the CDR3, the DNA is TGTGCCAGCAGCCCCGGGACAGGTCGCTATGGCTACACCTTC. This gives the protein CASSPGTGRYGYTF.

This chain uses TRBV7-6 with TRBJ2-2; 7 bases match TRBD2. V lost 2 bases, J lost 3 bases, and 6 bases stayed unmatched. The CDR3 length is 16 residues. Germline values: CDR1 SGHVS, CDR2 FNYEAQ. The CDR3 reads CASSLFGLADTGELFF. CDR3 bases: TGTGCCAGCAGCTTATTCGGGCTAGCGGACACCGGGGAGCTGTTTTTT.

Of note for this clone: This specimen includes other DNA sequences encoding the same CDR3. The rearrangement joins TRBV18 to TRBJ2-3; D tentatively fits TRBD1 or TRBD2 (5 bases each). V was cut by 3 bases and J by 6 bases, with 7 bases left in between. Germline V gene sequence: CDR1 KGHSH, CDR2 LQKENI. This CDR3 has 12 amino acids. The CDR3 DNA reads as TGTGCCAGCTCACCGGGACCTGATACGCAGTATTTT. Encoded protein: CASSPGPDTQYF.

The chain uses TRBV28 and TRBJ1-5; possible D gene TRBD1, 5 bases. CDR1 MDHEN and CDR2 SYDVKM come from the germline V gene. The CDR3 loop spans 18 amino acids. V lost 6 bases, J lost 6 bases, and 27 bases lay in between. CDR3 DNA sequence: TGTGCCAGCAGCTCCTCTTTGGGGGGAGATTCATTCACTCAGCCCCAGCATTTT. It encodes CASSSSLGGDSFTQPQHF. The full variable domain, completed using reference TRBV28 and TRBJ1-5, is DVKVTQSSRYLVKRTGEKVFLECVQDMDHENMFWYRQDPGLGLRLIYFSYDVKMKEKGDIPEGYSVSREKKERFSLILESASTNQTSMYLCASSSSLGGDSFTQPQHFGDGTRLSIL.

A single count supports this clone. The chain joins TRBV7-3 to TRBJ2-1; 7 positions match TRBD1. From germline, CDR1 is SGHTA and CDR2 FQGTGA. The V gene end was trimmed by 3 bases and the J gene end by 9 bases; junction bases not matched to a gene: 5. This CDR3 is built from 13 residues. The CDR3 loop is CASSFATGVEQFF. The CDR3 coding sequence is TGTGCCAGCAGCTTCGCCACAGGGGTTGAGCAGTTCTTC. Based on the CDR3 plus reference TRBV7-3 and TRBJ2-1, the full variable domain is GAGVSQTPSNKVTEKGKYVELRCDPISGHTALYWYRQSLGQGPEFLIYFQGTGAADDSGLPNDRFFAVRPEGSVSTLKIQRTERGDSAVYLCASSFATGVEQFFGPGTRLTVL.

This chain joins TRBV9 and TRBJ2-2; TRBD2 matches at 10 bases. Looked up from germline, CDR1 is SGDLS and CDR2 is YYNGEE. The CDR3 is 17 amino acids. J was trimmed by 3 bases and V by 0 bases; bases with no gene match: 5. The DNA of the CDR3 is TGTGCCAGCAGCGTAGCTAGCGGGAGTGGGGACACCGGGGAGCTGTTTTTT. Translated: CASSVASGSGDTGELFF.

The chain couples TRBV6-6 to TRBJ1-2; the match to TRBD1 covers 8 bases. CDR3 length equals 16 residues. V dropped 2 bases and J dropped 3; count of bases not matched to a gene: 8. The V gene's germline CDR1 is MNHNY and CDR2 SVGAGI (reference sequence). CDR3 amino acids: CASSYDGDRGYYGYTF. CDR3 coding DNA: TGTGCCAGCAGTTACGATGGAGACAGGGGATACTATGGCTACACCTTC.

Details on this clone: Other DNA sequences in this specimen translate into the identical CDR3. The genes are TRBV28 and TRBJ1-5, with unresolved D. Trimming took 3 bases from V and 5 from J, leaving 5 bases between them. The CDR3 loop spans 12 amino acids. Germline values: CDR1 MDHEN, CDR2 SYDVKM. The CDR3 sequence: CASSLIDQPQHF. The CDR3 region has the DNA TGTGCCAGCAGTTTGATTGATCAGCCCCAGCATTTT.

V usage is TRBV9 and J usage is TRBJ2-3; D gene unclear. The CDR3 length is 14 residues. Germline-derived CDR1 and CDR2 are SGDLS and YYNGEE. Deletions cut 4 bases from V and 0 bases from J, with 9 bases between. Here the CDR3 reads CASSTRTSTDTQYF. CDR3 coding DNA: TGTGCCAGCAGCACCCGGACCAGCACAGATACGCAGTATTTT.

This chain joins TRBV2 and TRBJ2-4; the match to TRBD2 covers 13 bases. The CDR3 loop spans 15 amino acids. V gave up 3 bases and J gave up 9 bases; unmatched junction bases: 5. From germline, CDR1 is SNHLY and CDR2 FYNNEI. CDR3 loop: CASSEGGLAGTIQYF. The CDR3 coding sequence is TGTGCCAGCAGTGAGGGGGGACTAGCGGGAACCATTCAGTACTTC.

The chain is built from TRBV6-5 and TRBJ2-2; D is unclear. The germline CDR1 and CDR2 sequences are MNHEY and SVGAGI. V was pared by 10 bases and J by 0 bases, with 12 bases between. This CDR3 spans 14 amino acids. Here the CDR3 DNA reads TGTGCCATCAGGCGGCGACCGAACACCGGGGAGCTGTTTTTT. Its protein product is CAIRRRPNTGELFF.

This clone was found a few times. The chain links TRBV2 to TRBJ2-7; 10 bases map to TRBD2. CDR1 SNHLY and CDR2 FYNNEI come from the germline V gene. The V segment lost 4 bases and the J segment 3 bases; nucleotides outside the gene matches: 0. This CDR3 contains 13 residues. The CDR3 sequence is CASSASGSYEQYF. CDR3 sequence (DNA): TGTGCCAGCAGTGCTAGCGGGAGCTACGAGCAGTACTTC.